This T cell receptor beta chain appears in the sequencing data of a study of cytomegalovirus exposure and HLA in healthy donors. Study-level background: A prior study identified just under 120 million unique TCR beta sequences from roughly 180 million T cells. Broader study findings: Beyond CMV serostatus, there was no information to go on about immune exposure. Later analysis demonstrated an association between a missense DCLRE1C variant and TCR beta V- and J-gene trimming.

The germline V gene has CDR1 SGHRS and CDR2 YFSETQ. V was clipped by 4 bases and J by 5 bases, with 19 bases between them. The CDR3 loop spans 16 amino acids. In regard to this clone: Its target is not known.

The PCR contained 60 Vbeta and 13 Jbeta primers. In the original analysis: Unique TCR beta chains numbered around 80 million in a later analysis, with roughly 11 million shared. Repertoires were generated with immunoSEQ multiplex PCR, while TCRdb's copy carries only in-frame clones and drops some. V and J calls and clone size are those listed in that table; D and trimming were worked out from the DNA. This repertoire comprises roughly 120,000 clones; its ten largest clones make up roughly 2.7%. The chain combines TRBV5-1 with TRBJ2-1; TRBD2 might be the D (5 bases). The source is a man aged 25 to 45 in good health and CMV-seronegative. Sequencing was performed on PBMCs. The CDR3 sequence is CASSPYTRVSDNEQFF. DNA of the CDR3: TGCGCCAGCAGCCCATACACCAGAGTTAGCGACAATGAGCAGTTCTTC.